This record covers a single T cell receptor beta chain. The data derive from a study of blood T cell repertoires in COVID-19. Overall study context: Collection of acute and convalescent COVID-19 samples took place in the United States, Italy and Spain. Sample material is recorded as cDNA or gDNA derived from T cells, B-cell-depleted T cells, or PBMCs.

In the original analysis: Estimation of nucleated cell counts was performed using reference gene primer amplification. Assay: immunoSEQ multiplex PCR; the TCRdb copy retains only in-frame clones and omits some. V and J calls and clone size follow that table, whereas D and trimming were derived from the DNA. The sample holds some 37,000 clones, 85% to 90% seen once. This CDR3 spans 16 amino acids. Trimming cost V 2 bases and J 1 base; bases outside gene matches: 6. Germline V gene data show CDR1 as MNHNY and CDR2 as SVGAGI (reference sequence). The TCR was taken from an older man with acute or convalescent COVID-19. The chain has TRBV6-6 and TRBJ2-5; 8 bases agree with TRBD2. The sample was peripheral blood. The chain's CDR3 is CASSYRAGVGQETQYF. The CDR3 coding sequence is TGTGCCAGCAGTTACCGAGCGGGAGTGGGCCAAGAGACCCAGTACTTC.